This is a list of T cell receptor beta chains from one sample in a study of regulatory T cells in long-lasting Graves disease. One entry per CDR3 protein results from TCRdb running MiXCR on the multiplex PCR reads. This table holds roughly 350,000 distinct CDR3 sequences, around 15% found once. The sample was also reused in another study, on T cells in Graves' hyperthyroidism and ophthalmopathy.

The sample consisted of peripheral blood mononuclear cells (PBMCs), taken at new diagnosis, from a patient treated with antithyroid drugs. These receptors were obtained from a woman aged 18-35 years with Graves disease. Both conserved end residues are part of each CDR3.

>TRBV28
CASSLFRGETQYF
>TRBV20-1
CSARDLAQSTYWTAGDTDTQYF
>TRBV2
CASSGTGVEQYF
>TRBV2
CASRDLGTSGGSDEQFF
>TRBV6-2/TRBV6-3
CASSEARATTPLHF
>TRBV2
CASSEGRTSNSYAQYF
>TRBV27
CASSPDRVLNGYTF
>TRBV7-2
CASSLEGTSGRYEQFF
>TRBV20-1
CSARATGLFGQPQHF
>TRBV3-1
CASSPRLAGKETQYF
>TRBV2
CASSETGAQETQYF
>TRBV7-2
CASRPGQVLDYEQYF
>TRBV5-6
CASSLFGTGGEYEQFF
>TRBV28
CASSFRDNTEAFF
>TRBV10-3
CATSDRTSSNYGYTF
>TRBV24-1
CATGLQGPNEQFF
>TRBV3-1
CASSLTPLGTATSWTGELFF
>TRBV10-3
CASLPKPGQGAVNEQFF
>TRBV7-8
CASSLPRNAGTSGGSSYNEQFF
>TRBV24-1
CATSDFGLADVKDEQFF
>TRBV24-1
CATSDPTPPRGEGQYQETQYF
>TRBV20-1
CSARGGASYNEQFF
>TRBV5-1
CASQAGTAPPTEAFF
>TRBV29-1
CSVEDRGVGEKLFF
>TRBV28
CASSAPGNQPQHF
>TRBV7-9
CASSLEHRALDTSQPQHF
>TRBV6-1
CATKPRTGELFF
>TRBV14
CASSQLAGDLNEQFF